This T cell receptor (beta chain) was identified in a study of cytomegalovirus exposure and HLA in healthy donors. Germline CDR1 and CDR2: MGHRA and YSYEKL. V was pared by 0 bases and J by 3 bases, with 2 bases of the junction left unmatched. This CDR3 spans 14 amino acids. PCR amplification relied on 60 Vbeta primers (plus 13 Jbeta primers). Per the original methods: A later analysis tallied tens of millions of unique TCR beta chains, about 9.9 million of them shared. The protocol was immunoSEQ multiplex PCR, while the TCRdb copy is restricted to in-frame clones and leaves out a portion. Clone size and V and J calls were adopted from that table, with D and trimming inferred from the DNA. This table has 100,000 to 150,000 clones, just under 80% appearing once.

The source material was PBMCs. The receptor was derived from a woman between 40 and 55 years old in good health and CMV-seronegative. The rearrangement joins TRBV4-1 to TRBJ2-7; TRBD1 matches 7 bases. Written as DNA, the CDR3 is TGCGCCAGCAGCCAAGAGCGGACAGGCTACGAGCAGTACTTC. Its translation is CASSQERTGYEQYF.